Below are 18 T cell receptor beta chains sequenced from a single sample in a study of blood T cell repertoires in COVID-19. TCRdb's table, derived via immunoSEQ multiplex PCR, lists solely in-frame clones and lacks some. Altogether about 410,000 clones are present, roughly 88% being singletons, with the ten largest covering around 1.4%. The sample taken for sequencing was peripheral blood. Every receptor here comes from a woman aged 25 to 45 with active or convalescent COVID-19.

As regards this clone: It is unclear where the CDR3 begins or ends on the DNA, so no DNA is shown, and the CDR3 is as TCRdb lists it. The J gene is TRBJ1-2, the V gene TRBV10-1; TRBD1, the table's D call, was not compared with the DNA. The germline gives CDR1 WNHNN, CDR2 SYGVQD (reference sequence). The CDR3 is 22 residues long, counting both termini. CDR3 amino acids: CASNRQELLDGYTFGSVDGYTF.

The rearrangement uses TRBV7-9 and TRBJ2-7; TRBD2 agrees at 11 bases. The CDR3 is 17 amino acids. The V gene's germline CDR1 is SEHNR and CDR2 FQNEAQ (reference sequence). The trim removed 5 bases at V and 3 bases at J, leaving 12 bases unmatched. In DNA form, the CDR3 reads TGTGCCAGCAGCCCGGGCGTAGCGGGGGGGCTTATCTACGAGCAGTACTTC. Amino acids: CASSPGVAGGLIYEQYF.

The chain uses TRBV29-1 and TRBJ1-2; 7 bases are shared with TRBD1. J lost 5 bases, V lost 6 bases, and 15 bases had no gene match. Germline loops: CDR1 SQVTM, CDR2 ANQGSEA. This CDR3 spans 15 amino acids. The DNA for the CDR3 is TGCAGCGTGGCTAAACTGGACAGGCGGCCATATGGCTACACCTTC. This translates into CSVAKLDRRPYGYTF. Full variable domain (rest looked up from reference TRBV29-1 and TRBJ1-2): SAVISQKPSRDICQRGTSLTIQCQVDSQVTMMFWYRQQPGQSLTLIATANQGSEATYESGFVIDKFPISRPNLTFSTLTVSNMSPEDSSIYLCSVAKLDRRPYGYTFGSGTRLTVV.

The chain uses TRBV27 and TRBJ1-6; D perhaps matches TRBD1 (6 bases). Trimming took 0 bases from V and 10 from J, leaving 13 bases between them. CDR3 length: 15 residues. Germline CDR1 and CDR2: MNHEY and SMNVEV (reference sequence). The CDR3 DNA reads TGTGCCAGCAGTTTATCTGGGACAACGCCGTCACCCCTCCACTTT. The encoded protein is CASSLSGTTPSPLHF.

V gene TRBV27 combines with J gene TRBJ2-5, with 9 bases lining up with TRBD2. With V trimmed by 1 base and J by 3 bases, 6 bases remained unmatched. The germline gives CDR1 MNHEY, CDR2 SMNVEV (reference sequence). This CDR3 has 16 amino acids. The CDR3: CASSLWGTSFKETQYF. The CDR3 DNA is TGTGCCAGCAGTTTATGGGGGACTAGCTTCAAAGAGACCCAGTACTTC.

This clone showed up just once. The CDR3 protein is CASSLNPGQNNEKLFF. The CDR3 nucleotides are TGTGCCAGCTCACTTAATCCGGGACAGAATAATGAAAAACTGTTTTTT. V usage is TRBV18 and J usage is TRBJ1-4, with TRBD1 identical over 7 bases. Unmatched junction bases numbered 9, after V lost 4 bases and J lost 4 bases. This CDR3 is built from 16 residues. The germline CDR1 and CDR2 sequences are KGHSH and LQKENI.

The chain links TRBV4-1 to TRBJ1-1; no reliable D call. The CDR3 length is 17 residues. Trimming shortened V by 0 bases and J by 0 bases, and 14 bases separated the two germline ends. CDR1 MGHRA and CDR2 YSYEKL come from the germline V gene. The CDR3 here is CASSQDWPPELNTEAFF. As DNA, the CDR3 is TGCGCCAGCAGCCAAGATTGGCCCCCAGAATTGAACACTGAAGCTTTCTTT.

The rearrangement links TRBV19 to TRBJ2-7, with D maybe TRBD1 (6 bases). Germline V lookup: CDR1 LNHDA, CDR2 SQIVND (reference sequence). Trimming stripped 0 bases from V and 1 base from J, with 13 bases between. This CDR3 region has 16 residues. DNA of the CDR3: TGTGCCAGTAGTATAGATCAGGGGAAAGGGTCCTACGAGCAGTACTTC. Protein sequence: CASSIDQGKGSYEQYF.

Turning to this clone: One end of the junction does not line up with germline, which may come from a read error. J is TRBJ1-2 and V is TRBV9, with 7 bases aligning to TRBD1. The CDR3 spans 13 residues. Per germline, CDR1 SGDLS and CDR2 YYNGEE. CDR3 region: CASSPGGMGVASF. CDR3 nucleotide sequence: TGTGCCAGCAGCCCAGGGGGTATGGGGGTCGCGTCCTTC.

This clone was observed a few times. V usage is TRBV3-1 (or the pseudogene TRBV3-2) and J usage is TRBJ2-3, with D possibly being TRBD2 (5 bases). The CDR3 consists of 13 residues. The V and J ends lost 4 bases and 9 bases respectively, with 14 bases between them. CDR1 and CDR2 from the germline V gene are LGHDT and YNNKEL (reference sequence). CDR3: CASSLQTSPTQYF. The CDR3, as DNA: TGTGCCAGCAGCCTACAAACTAGTCCCACGCAGTATTTT.

The J gene is TRBJ2-1, the V gene TRBV19; TRBD2 agrees at 16 bases. There are 19 residues in the CDR3. CDR1 and CDR2 (germline): LNHDA, SQIVND (reference sequence). V was clipped by 5 bases and J by 0 bases; unmatched bases: 7. The DNA of the CDR3 is TGTGCCAGTAGTGCTTGGGGACTAGCGGGAGGGAGCTCCTACAATGAGCAGTTCTTC. This codes for CASSAWGLAGGSSYNEQFF.

The chain links TRBV2 to TRBJ1-2, with TRBD1 as a possible D gene (6 bases). The CDR3 runs 12 residues. Germline values: CDR1 SNHLY, CDR2 FYNNEI. Trimming took off 3 bases at V and 8 bases at J, with 10 bases between the two ends. The CDR3 here is CASSEDSWGYTF. DNA for the CDR3: TGTGCCAGCAGTGAGGACAGCTGGGGCTACACCTTC.

Only one count was recorded for this clone. V is TRBV5-5 and J is TRBJ2-3; no definite D call. V gave up 7 bases and J gave up 1 base, with 10 bases separating them. CDR3 length: 13 residues. Looked up from germline, CDR1 is SGHKS and CDR2 is YYEKEE (reference sequence). This chain's CDR3 is CASCRGGTDTQYF. The CDR3 nucleotides are TGTGCCAGCTGTCGAGGAGGCACAGATACGCAGTATTTT.

The rearrangement links TRBV27 to TRBJ2-1; 11 bases align to TRBD1. J gave up 6 bases and V 4 bases, and 5 bases lay outside the gene matches. CDR1 is MNHEY and CDR2 is SMNVEV in the germline V gene (reference sequence). The CDR3 totals 15 residues. The CDR3: CASSYTGTGGNEQFF. In DNA, the CDR3 is TGTGCCAGCAGTTATACCGGGACAGGGGGCAATGAGCAGTTCTTC.

The chain links TRBV11-2 to TRBJ2-6; D is perhaps TRBD2 (6 bases). The CDR3 extends over 17 amino acids. Looked up from germline, CDR1 is SGHAT and CDR2 is FQNNGV. V was clipped by 5 bases and J by 2 bases, with 16 bases between them. CDR3 region: CASSARDSFPGANVLTF. The CDR3 DNA reads as TGTGCCAGCAGCGCCCGGGACTCCTTTCCTGGGGCCAACGTCCTGACTTTC. Complete variable domain (other parts from reference TRBV11-2 and TRBJ2-6): EAGVAQSPRYKIIEKRQSVAFWCNPISGHATLYWYQQILGQGPKLLIQFQNNGVVDDSQLPKDRFSAERLKGVDSTLKIQPAKLEDSAVYLCASSARDSFPGANVLTFGAGSRLTVL.

There are a few counts of this clone. J is TRBJ1-2 and V is TRBV18, with TRBD1 matching over 7 bases. The CDR3 is made up of 16 amino acids. Germline V gene sequence: CDR1 KGHSH, CDR2 LQKENI. J lost 8 bases, V lost 2 bases, and 14 bases had no gene match. This CDR3 reads CASSPGQVPMSGGYTF. The CDR3 DNA follows: TGTGCCAGCTCACCAGGACAGGTTCCTATGTCTGGGGGCTACACCTTC.

The CDR3 DNA follows: TGTGCCAGCAGCAAAGAGGTTCCGACCTCGCTAGCGGACCACAATGAGCAGTTCTTC. Its protein product is CASSKEVPTSLADHNEQFF. The gene calls are TRBV21-1 and TRBJ2-1; TRBD2 is taken as the D call from the table, unchecked against the DNA. TRBV21-1 is assigned pseudogene status. CDR3 size: 19 residues.

The chain employs TRBV3-1 (or the pseudogene TRBV3-2) and TRBJ1-6; D ambiguous. Germline CDR1 reads LGHDT; CDR2 reads YNNKEL (reference sequence). The length of the CDR3 is 14 residues. Trimming stripped 3 bases from V and 7 bases from J, with 10 bases between. CDR3: CASSHGKENSPLHF. Written as DNA, the CDR3 is TGTGCCAGCAGCCACGGGAAGGAGAATTCACCCCTCCACTTT.